This TCR beta chain was recovered during a study of cytomegalovirus exposure and HLA in healthy donors. Study results and caveats: Only CMV serostatus was available as immune exposure information. Excluded: some indistinguishable V segments such as TRBV6-2 and TRBV6-3.

Losses at the gene ends were 5 bases for V and 7 bases for J; bases not matched to a gene: 2. The CDR3 sequence is 15 residues long. CDR1 and CDR2 (germline): ENHRY, SYGVKD. 60 Vbeta and 13 Jbeta primers were used in PCR. Repertoires were generated with immunoSEQ multiplex PCR, while TCRdb's copy carries only in-frame clones and drops some. The table records around 94,000 clones, around three quarters of them present only once. Worth noting for this clone: Its antigen is as yet unknown.

This TCR was sampled from a woman aged 40 to 55 in good health and CMV-seropositive. The chain has TRBV10-3 and TRBJ2-1; 16 nucleotides align to TRBD2. Sample: PBMCs. The CDR3 DNA reads as TGTGCCATCAGTTGGGGACTAGCGGGAGGGAATGAGCAGTTCTTC. It yields the protein CAISWGLAGGNEQFF.